This T cell receptor beta chain derives from a study of T cells after yellow fever vaccination. Study in general: SMART-Seq v4 Ultra Low Input handled preparation of low-cell-number fractions.

Conversion of TCR transcripts into cDNA relied on 5'RACE template switching, which added a universal primer site and UMIs. TCRdb reprocessed the 5' RACE reads via MiXCR and lists one record per CDR3 protein. The sample contains fewer than 150,000 distinct CDR3 sequences, 7.7% of which appear only once. V shed 5 bases and J 1 base; nucleotides not matched to a gene: 3. This CDR3 spans 14 amino acids. Germline V lookup: CDR1 SGHTA, CDR2 FQGNSA. Study-wide results and limits: Peaking on day 5 versus 15, the secondary response was faster but weaker. At about 97% for CD4 and approximately 89% for CD8, most primary-vaccination clones showed up again after the booster.

In its sample, this clonotype was seen many times. Its antigen is not identified. J is TRBJ2-5 and V is TRBV7-2, with 8 bases that match TRBD2. This TCR derives from a man aged 30 to 39 who received the YFV17D yellow fever vaccine. The sample in question was CD4+ T cells sorted from PBMCs, obtained 5 days after the yellow fever booster vaccination. The CDR3 here is CASSRRGAQETQYF. The CDR3 bases are TGTGCCAGCAGCCGGCGGGGGGCCCAAGAGACCCAGTACTTC.